Each of the 22 T cell receptor beta chains below was sequenced from the same sample in a study of blood T cell repertoires in COVID-19. Assay: immunoSEQ multiplex PCR; the TCRdb copy retains only in-frame clones and omits some. This table holds some 110,000 clones, roughly nine tenths found once. The sequenced sample was peripheral blood. The receptors originated from a man between 65 and 85 years old who had recovered from COVID-19.

This clone was found once. The V call is TRBV9, the J call TRBJ2-3; TRBD2 aligns across 8 bases. V was pared by 3 bases and J by 4 bases, with 4 bases of the junction left unmatched. CDR3 size: 14 residues. Looked up from germline, CDR1 is SGDLS and CDR2 is YYNGEE. Written as DNA, the CDR3 is TGTGCCAGCAGCGCGGGACTAGTCTCAGATACGCAGTATTTT. Protein product: CASSAGLVSDTQYF.

The gene calls are TRBV19 and TRBJ2-2; TRBD2 matches at 16 bases. From germline, CDR1 is LNHDA and CDR2 SQIVND (reference sequence). V lost 8 bases, J lost 6 bases, and 12 bases stayed unmatched. This CDR3 comprises 18 residues. The CDR3 sequence: CASGSGTSGRVGPGELFF. The CDR3 bases are TGTGCCAGTGGGAGCGGGACTAGCGGGAGGGTCGGCCCCGGGGAGCTGTTTTTT.

This clone showed up just once. V and J are TRBV5-1 and TRBJ2-7; TRBD1 matches at 10 bases. The CDR3 length is 16 residues. The germline V gene encodes CDR1 SGHRS and CDR2 YFSETQ. V trimming: 1 base; J trimming: 3 bases; junction bases outside the gene matches: 7. CDR3 region: CASSLLPGQGLYEQYF. The CDR3 DNA sequence: TGCGCCAGCAGCTTGTTACCGGGACAGGGGCTCTACGAGCAGTACTTC.

This clone appeared a single time. This chain links TRBV5-6 with TRBJ2-1; D call uncertain. CDR1 is SGHDT, CDR2 YYEEEE, per germline. The CDR3 covers 14 residues. V lost 6 bases, J lost 7 bases, and 17 bases lay in between. Written as DNA, the CDR3 is TGTGCCAGCAAGACTCGAAGAAGATGGAATGAGCAGTTCTTC. Translating it yields CASKTRRRWNEQFF.

J is TRBJ1-5 and V is TRBV7-6, with 7 bases identical to TRBD1. J gave up 0 bases and V 5 bases, and 1 base lay outside the gene matches. The germline gives CDR1 SGHVS, CDR2 FNYEAQ. The CDR3 extends over 14 amino acids. CDR3 in amino acids: CASSRQGSNQPQHF. The CDR3, as DNA: TGTGCCAGCAGCCGACAGGGTAGCAATCAGCCCCAGCATTTT.

The chain joins TRBV5-1 to TRBJ2-2; a possible D gene is TRBD2 (6 bases). With 3 bases removed from V and 1 base from J, the gap between germline ends came to 10 bases. Looked up from germline, CDR1 is SGHRS and CDR2 is YFSETQ. This CDR3 is built from 15 residues. The CDR3 sequence: CASSWAGRNTGELFF. DNA of the CDR3: TGCGCCAGCAGCTGGGCGGGGCGGAACACCGGGGAGCTGTTTTTT.

The chain uses TRBV19 and TRBJ1-2; 7 bases agree with TRBD1. The CDR3 is 14 residues long. Trimming at V came to 3 bases and at J to 2 bases, leaving 3 bases not matched to a gene. Germline V lookup: CDR1 LNHDA, CDR2 SQIVND (reference sequence). The CDR3 here is CASSMKGGNYGYTF. The CDR3 DNA reads TGTGCCAGTAGTATGAAAGGGGGCAACTATGGCTACACCTTC.

The DNA for the CDR3 is TGTGCCAGCAGCTCCTTTTTCGGGGGGAACACCGGGGAGCTGTTTTTT. Translating it yields CASSSFFGGNTGELFF. The chain couples TRBV7-3 to TRBJ2-2; weak D call: TRBD2 (6 bases). Germline V gene lookup returns CDR1 SGHTA and CDR2 FQGTGA. There are 16 residues in the CDR3. Trimming removed 4 bases from V and 1 base from J, with 13 bases in between.

The V gene is TRBV19, the J gene TRBJ2-1, with a weak D call TRBD2 (6 bases). From germline, CDR1 is LNHDA and CDR2 SQIVND (reference sequence). Between the trimmed V and J ends, which lost 7 bases and 0 bases, there was a span of 16 bases. This CDR3 region has 16 residues. This chain's CDR3 is CASTRGTPGSYNEQFF. CDR3 in DNA: TGTGCCAGTACCCGAGGGACTCCCGGCTCCTACAATGAGCAGTTCTTC.

The rearrangement links TRBV5-6 to TRBJ1-6; a weak D match, TRBD1 (6 bases). Germline assignment: CDR1 SGHDT and CDR2 YYEEEE. V lost 2 bases and J 4 bases, leaving 13 bases between the germline ends. The CDR3 runs 16 residues. The chain's CDR3 is CASSFAPGTYNSPLHF. In DNA, the CDR3 is TGTGCCAGCAGCTTTGCCCCCGGGACATATAATTCACCCCTCCACTTT.

V is TRBV5-1 and J is TRBJ2-7; 13 bases align to TRBD2. The CDR3 has 15 residues. Germline CDR1 and CDR2: SGHRS and YFSETQ. V lost 1 base and J lost 9; bases outside the gene matches: 7. The CDR3 is CASSLLGLAGAGQYF. CDR3 bases: TGCGCCAGCAGCTTGCTAGGACTAGCGGGAGCGGGGCAGTACTTC.

The chain carries TRBV10-1 and TRBJ2-1, with 8 bases that match TRBD1. Germline trimming cut 6 bases from V and 6 bases from J; bases unmatched to any gene: 4. This CDR3 comprises 13 residues. Germline V gives CDR1 WNHNN, CDR2 SYGVQD (reference sequence). CDR3 sequence (DNA): TGCGCCAGCAGGATTACAGGGGGCAATGAGCAGTTCTTC. It yields the protein CASRITGGNEQFF.

The chain recombines TRBV9 with TRBJ1-6, with TRBD1 matching over 8 bases. The J segment lost 5 bases and the V segment lost 5 bases, leaving 6 bases of the junction unmatched. Germline CDR1 is SGDLS and CDR2 is YYNGEE. The CDR3 is made up of 15 amino acids. CDR3 sequence: CASSARTGNNSPLHF. CDR3 nucleotides: TGTGCCAGCAGTGCTCGGACAGGGAATAATTCACCCCTCCACTTT.

The V and J genes are TRBV6-6 and TRBJ2-7, with a weak D call TRBD2 (5 bases). This CDR3 has 13 amino acids. CDR1 MNHNY and CDR2 SVGAGI come from the germline V gene (reference sequence). V was cut by 4 bases and J by 6 bases, with 13 bases left in between. CDR3 loop: CASSFSRGLEQYF. The CDR3 region has the DNA TGTGCCAGCAGTTTTTCCCGCGGACTCGAGCAGTACTTC.

V and J are TRBV28 and TRBJ2-3; 7 bases are a match to TRBD1. J was trimmed by 1 base and V by 6 bases; bases with no gene match: 1. The germline CDR1 and CDR2 sequences are MDHEN and SYDVKM. The CDR3 loop spans 13 amino acids. This CDR3 reads CASRGQGTDTQYF. Written as DNA, the CDR3 is TGTGCCAGCAGAGGACAGGGCACAGATACGCAGTATTTT.

The rearrangement uses TRBV18 and TRBJ2-6; no definite D call. Trimming stripped 0 bases from V and 4 bases from J, with 7 bases between. Looked up from germline, CDR1 is KGHSH and CDR2 is LQKENI. The CDR3 runs 15 residues. The CDR3 DNA follows: TGTGCCAGCTCACCACCAGTCGGGGGGGCCAACGTCCTGACTTTC. The encoded protein is CASSPPVGGANVLTF. Variable domain in full (rest from reference TRBV18 and TRBJ2-6): NAGVMQNPRHLVRRRGQEARLRCSPMKGHSHVYWYRQLPEEGLKFMVYLQKENIIDESGMPKERFSAEFPKEGPSILRIQQVVRGDSAAYFCASSPPVGGANVLTFGAGSRLTVL.

J is TRBJ2-1 and V is TRBV28; D is ambiguous. Germline V gives CDR1 MDHEN, CDR2 SYDVKM. Between the trimmed V and J ends, which lost 4 bases and 0 bases, there was a span of 13 bases. The CDR3 has 16 amino acids. CDR3 in amino acids: CASSSPTRPSYNEQFF. For the CDR3, the DNA is TGTGCCAGCAGTTCCCCGACCAGGCCCTCCTACAATGAGCAGTTCTTC.

This chain uses TRBV5-4 with TRBJ2-2, with 7 bases that match TRBD2. The CDR3 runs 15 residues. Germline V gene sequence: CDR1 SGHNT, CDR2 YYREEE (reference sequence). With 2 bases clipped from V and 1 base from J, the junction kept 2 bases outside the gene matches. The CDR3 reads CASSLGGGNTGELFF. The CDR3 DNA reads as TGTGCCAGCAGCTTAGGCGGGGGGAACACCGGGGAGCTGTTTTTT.

The V gene is TRBV9, the J gene TRBJ2-2, with D unresolved. V was shortened by 3 bases and J by 2 bases, with 8 bases between the two germline ends. Germline loops: CDR1 SGDLS, CDR2 YYNGEE. The CDR3 runs 14 residues. This CDR3 is CASSARPNTGELFF. The CDR3, as DNA: TGTGCCAGCAGCGCCCGTCCCAACACCGGGGAGCTGTTTTTT. The whole variable domain, filled in from reference TRBV9 and TRBJ2-2, reads DSGVTQTPKHLITATGQRVTLRCSPRSGDLSVYWYQQSLDQGLQFLIQYYNGEERAKGNILERFSAQQFPDLHSELNLSSLELGDSALYFCASSARPNTGELFFGEGSRLTVL.

V and J are TRBV21-1 and TRBJ2-2; TRBD1, the table's D call, lacks a check against the DNA. TRBV21-1 is an annotated pseudogene. CDR3 size: 21 residues. This CDR3 is CASTTPAGGTGDFANTGELFF. The DNA of the CDR3 is TGTGCCAGCACTACTCCCGCGGGCGGAACAGGGGACTTCGCGAACACCGGGGAGCTGTTTTTT.

The J gene is TRBJ1-3, the V gene TRBV7-2, with 8 bases that match TRBD1. The CDR3 totals 14 residues. Trimming took 3 bases from V and 6 from J; bases not matched to a gene: 4. CDR1 and CDR2 (germline): SGHTA, FQGNSA. CDR3 bases: TGTGCCAGCAGCTTGACAGGGGCTGAAAACACCATATATTTT. Amino acids: CASSLTGAENTIYF.

This clone was detected once. The chain employs TRBV7-2 and TRBJ2-2; tentatively, D is TRBD2 (6 bases). This CDR3 has 14 residues. The germline V gene encodes CDR1 SGHTA and CDR2 FQGNSA. V gave up 6 bases and J gave up 2 bases, with 10 bases separating them. CDR3 loop: CASSQDYNTGELFF. The CDR3 region has the DNA TGTGCCAGCAGTCAGGACTATAACACCGGGGAGCTGTTTTTT.